This T cell receptor (beta chain) is from a study of control samples from healthy donors and cancer patients. Sequencing used immunoSEQ multiplex PCR; TCRdb keeps in-frame clones, though not all of them. The table lists tens of thousands of clones, approximately 88% of them singletons. The CDR3 runs 16 residues. Germline CDR1 SGHRS, CDR2 YFSETQ. V was trimmed by 0 bases and J by 0 bases, leaving 13 bases between them. The V gene is TRBV5-1, the J gene TRBJ2-7, with a weak D call TRBD2 (5 bases). What was sequenced was PBMCs. This TCR derives from a man aged 65 to 85 with lung cancer. In DNA form, the CDR3 reads TGCGCCAGCAGCTTGGCCCCCCGGGGTCTCTCCTACGAGCAGTACTTC. Its translation: CASSLAPRGLSYEQYF.